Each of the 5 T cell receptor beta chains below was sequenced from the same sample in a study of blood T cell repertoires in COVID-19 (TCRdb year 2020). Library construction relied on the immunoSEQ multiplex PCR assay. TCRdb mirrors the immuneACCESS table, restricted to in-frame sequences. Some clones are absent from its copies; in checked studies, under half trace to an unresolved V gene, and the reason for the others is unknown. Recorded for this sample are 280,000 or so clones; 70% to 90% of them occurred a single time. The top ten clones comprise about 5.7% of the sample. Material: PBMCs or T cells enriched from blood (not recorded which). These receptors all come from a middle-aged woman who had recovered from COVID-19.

The CDR3 DNA reads TGTGCCAGCAGCTTGACAGGGCCCGGGGAGCTGTTTTTT. Amino acids: CASSLTGPGELFF. This sequence joins TRBV7-9 and TRBJ2-2, with 7 nucleotides matching TRBD1. J was trimmed by 6 bases and V by 3 bases; bases with no gene match: 1. This CDR3 spans 13 amino acids. From germline, CDR1 is SEHNR and CDR2 FQNEAQ (reference sequence).

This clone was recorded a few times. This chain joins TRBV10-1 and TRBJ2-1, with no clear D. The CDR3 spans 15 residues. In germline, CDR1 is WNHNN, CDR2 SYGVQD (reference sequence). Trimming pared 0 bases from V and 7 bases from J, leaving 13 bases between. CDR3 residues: CASSESTLGTNEQFF. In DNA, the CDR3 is TGCGCCAGCAGTGAGTCGACTCTGGGTACGAATGAGCAGTTCTTC.

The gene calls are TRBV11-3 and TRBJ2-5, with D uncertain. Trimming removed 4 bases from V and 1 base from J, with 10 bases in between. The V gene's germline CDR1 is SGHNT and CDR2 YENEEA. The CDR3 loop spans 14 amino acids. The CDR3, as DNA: TGTGCCAGCAGCTCCATTGGCGGCCAAGAGACCCAGTACTTC. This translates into CASSSIGGQETQYF.

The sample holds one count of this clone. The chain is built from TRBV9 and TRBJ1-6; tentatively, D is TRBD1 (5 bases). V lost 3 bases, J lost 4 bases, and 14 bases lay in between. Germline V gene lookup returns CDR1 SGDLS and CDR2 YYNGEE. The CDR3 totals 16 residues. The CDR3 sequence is CASSAGTHPYNSPLHF. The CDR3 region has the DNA TGTGCCAGCAGCGCTGGGACTCACCCTTATAATTCACCCCTCCACTTT.

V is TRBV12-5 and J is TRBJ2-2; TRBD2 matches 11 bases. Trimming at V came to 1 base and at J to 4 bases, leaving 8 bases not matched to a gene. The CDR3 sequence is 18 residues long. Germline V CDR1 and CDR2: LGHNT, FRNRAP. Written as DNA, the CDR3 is TGTGCTAGTGGTTTGGCTACTAGCGGGAGAGAAGGCACCGGGGAGCTGTTTTTT. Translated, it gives CASGLATSGREGTGELFF.